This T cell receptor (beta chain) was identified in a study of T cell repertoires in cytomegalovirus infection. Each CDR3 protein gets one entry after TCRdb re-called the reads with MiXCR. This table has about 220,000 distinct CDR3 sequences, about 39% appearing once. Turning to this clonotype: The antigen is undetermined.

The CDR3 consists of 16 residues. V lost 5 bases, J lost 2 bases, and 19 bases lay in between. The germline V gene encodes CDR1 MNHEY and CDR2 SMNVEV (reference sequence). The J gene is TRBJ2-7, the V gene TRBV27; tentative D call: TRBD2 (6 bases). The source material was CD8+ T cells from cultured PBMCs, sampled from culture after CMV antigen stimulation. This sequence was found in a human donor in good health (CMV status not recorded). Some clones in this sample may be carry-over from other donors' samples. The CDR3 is CASSPSTGERTYEQYF. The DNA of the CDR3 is TGTGCCAGCAGTCCCTCTACGGGGGAACGCACCTACGAGCAGTACTTC.